Following are 16 T cell receptor beta chains from one sample sequenced in a study of T-cell reconstitution after alpha-beta-depleted transplantation in children. It was with unique molecular identifiers that the TCRbeta library was prepared. TCRdb re-called the PCR reads through MiXCR, storing one row per CDR3 protein. In the table there are 200,000 or so distinct CDR3 sequences, 7% to 9% of which are singletons. The sequencing here drew on PBMCs, mostly from graft donor cells, taken 360 days after TCRalphabeta/CD19-depleted stem cell transplant. Every receptor here comes from a male patient aged 2-9 years who had a stem cell transplant for acute myeloid leukemia, so the T cells may come from the graft donor.

This clonotype was counted ten times or more. V usage is TRBV20-1 and J usage is TRBJ2-1; 16 bases align to TRBD2. Germline V gene lookup returns CDR1 DFQATT and CDR2 SNEGSKA (reference sequence). After removal of 4 bases from V and 4 bases from J, the junction contained 16 bases not matched to a gene. The CDR3 is 20 amino acids. The CDR3 DNA reads as TGCAGTGCTACTTACTCCGGGACTAGCGGGGGGGCCTTCGGATACAATGAGCAGTTCTTC. It specifies CSATYSGTSGGAFGYNEQFF.

V and J are TRBV3-1 and TRBJ2-1; the match to TRBD2 covers 15 bases. CDR1 and CDR2 from the germline V gene are LGHDT and YNNKEL (reference sequence). The J segment lost 8 bases and the V segment lost 2 bases, leaving 7 bases of the junction unmatched. The CDR3 contains 17 residues. CDR3 coding DNA: TGTGCCAGCAGCCAAACACCGGGACTAGCGGGGGGCTATGAGCAGTTCTTC. It specifies CASSQTPGLAGGYEQFF.

This clonotype was observed at least ten times. V usage is TRBV11-3 and J usage is TRBJ2-1; the D gene is possibly TRBD1 (5 bases). The CDR3 extends over 14 amino acids. V shed 5 bases and J shed 1 base, with 9 bases lying between them. Looked up from germline, CDR1 is SGHNT and CDR2 is YENEEA. The CDR3 region is CASSPTGSYNEQFF. For the CDR3, the DNA is TGTGCCAGCAGCCCTACAGGATCCTACAATGAGCAGTTCTTC.

The chain recombines TRBV12-3 or TRBV12-4 with TRBJ2-2, with a tentative D call TRBD1 (5 bases). There are 13 residues in the CDR3. The V end lost 6 bases, the J end lost 7 bases, and 12 bases lay between the germline ends. The CDR3 nucleotides read TGTGCCAGCAGCTACTCAGGGATCGGGGAGCTGTTTTTT. Its translation: CASSYSGIGELFF.

This clonotype occurred a few times. The rearrangement joins TRBV5-6 to TRBJ2-1; D is undetermined. The CDR3 consists of 16 residues. Trimming stripped 2 bases from V and 0 bases from J, with 12 bases between. The germline CDR1 and CDR2 sequences are SGHDT and YYEEEE. CDR3 region: CASSFFFEASYNEQFF. The DNA for the CDR3 is TGTGCCAGCAGCTTTTTTTTTGAGGCCTCCTACAATGAGCAGTTCTTC.

This clonotype was picked up many times. The chain has TRBV7-9 and TRBJ2-3, with 11 bases matching TRBD2. There are 16 residues in the CDR3. Losses at the gene ends were 4 bases for V and 3 bases for J; bases not matched to a gene: 6. CDR1 and CDR2 from the germline V gene are SEHNR and FQNEAQ (reference sequence). The CDR3 is CASSSRTSGRTDTQYF. The DNA of the CDR3 is TGTGCCAGCAGCTCCAGGACTAGCGGGCGAACAGATACGCAGTATTTT.

The rearrangement joins TRBV9 to TRBJ2-7; D is perhaps TRBD1 or TRBD2 (5 bases each). The V gene lost 2 bases and the J gene lost 2 bases, with 11 bases spanning the gap. The CDR3 covers 14 residues. Per germline, CDR1 SGDLS and CDR2 YYNGEE. CDR3 in amino acids: CASSVGGWAYEQYF. The DNA of the CDR3 is TGTGCCAGCAGCGTTGGGGGATGGGCCTACGAGCAGTACTTC. Variable domain in full (rest from reference TRBV9 and TRBJ2-7): DSGVTQTPKHLITATGQRVTLRCSPRSGDLSVYWYQQSLDQGLQFLIQYYNGEERAKGNILERFSAQQFPDLHSELNLSSLELGDSALYFCASSVGGWAYEQYFGPGTRLTVT.

This clonotype occurred a few times. The rearrangement joins TRBV6-5 to TRBJ1-6; 8 bases align to TRBD1. This CDR3 has 15 residues. Germline V CDR1 and CDR2: MNHEY, SVGAGI. V shed 6 bases and J 7 bases; nucleotides not matched to a gene: 8. The CDR3 bases are TGTGCCAGCAGGGGCACAGGGGGGCTAAATTCACCCCTCCACTTT. This gives the protein CASRGTGGLNSPLHF.

This clonotype occurred a few times. This chain connects TRBV20-1 to TRBJ2-5; 9 bases are a match to TRBD2. Germline loops: CDR1 DFQATT, CDR2 SNEGSKA (reference sequence). The CDR3 loop spans 15 amino acids. V gave up 8 bases and J gave up 2 bases; unmatched junction bases: 12. CDR3 sequence (DNA): TGCAGTACTCATCTCGGGCGGGGGGGACAAGAGACCCAGTACTTC. This encodes CSTHLGRGGQETQYF.

This clonotype was observed at least ten times. J is TRBJ2-3 and V is TRBV20-1; D might be TRBD1 (6 bases). The germline gives CDR1 DFQATT, CDR2 SNEGSKA (reference sequence). There are 11 residues in the CDR3. The V end was cut by 6 bases, the J end by 4 bases, with 8 bases between. The CDR3 here is CSAEGADTQYF. The CDR3 nucleotides read TGCAGTGCCGAGGGGGCAGATACGCAGTATTTT.

The chain couples TRBV27 to TRBJ2-1; 8 bases are shared with TRBD2. CDR3 length equals 15 residues. V trimming: 2 bases; J trimming: 6 bases; junction bases outside the gene matches: 6. Germline V gene sequence: CDR1 MNHEY, CDR2 SMNVEV (reference sequence). The CDR3: CASSLKRLAGNEQFF. Written as DNA, the CDR3 is TGTGCCAGCAGTTTAAAGAGGCTAGCGGGCAATGAGCAGTTCTTC.

This clonotype was seen many times. The chain has TRBV20-1 and TRBJ2-7; weak D call: TRBD1 (6 bases). The CDR3 sequence is 14 residues long. Deletions cut 4 bases from V and 0 bases from J, with 13 bases between. Germline loops: CDR1 DFQATT, CDR2 SNEGSKA (reference sequence). This CDR3 reads CSATRQAASYEQYF. CDR3 sequence (DNA): TGCAGTGCTACTAGACAGGCCGCCTCCTACGAGCAGTACTTC.

The chain joins TRBV6-4 to TRBJ2-1; a weak D match, TRBD2 (5 bases). The CDR3 loop spans 13 amino acids. Germline CDR1 MRHNA, CDR2 SNTAGT. V lost 2 bases to trimming and J lost 8 bases, with 10 bases between them. The CDR3 bases are TGTGCCAGCAGTGACGGGGAGAACCATGAGCAGTTCTTC. Amino acid sequence: CASSDGENHEQFF.

This clonotype was recorded at least ten times. The J gene is TRBJ2-1, the V gene TRBV7-6, with D tentatively TRBD2 (5 bases). Trimming stripped 2 bases from V and 6 bases from J, with 11 bases between. This CDR3 contains 14 residues. The germline V gene encodes CDR1 SGHVS and CDR2 FNYEAQ. The CDR3 nucleotides are TGTGCCAGCAGCTTAAGTCAGGCGGGCAATGAGCAGTTCTTC. Translated, it gives CASSLSQAGNEQFF.

CDR3 amino acids: CAIFLRQMEYF. The DNA of the CDR3 is TGTGCCATCTTCCTCCGACAGATGGAGTACTTC. V gene TRBV6-2 or TRBV6-3 combines with J gene TRBJ2-7; a possible D gene is TRBD1 (5 bases). The CDR3 contains 11 residues. With 10 bases removed from V and 11 bases from J, the gap between germline ends came to 18 bases. The germline V gene has CDR1 MNHEY and CDR2 SVGEGT.

This clonotype was detected only a few times. J is TRBJ1-5 and V is TRBV20-1; D remains unclear. The germline V gene encodes CDR1 DFQATT and CDR2 SNEGSKA (reference sequence). This CDR3 is built from 14 residues. V lost 0 bases to trimming and J lost 0 bases, with 6 bases between them. CDR3 sequence reads: CSARDPGSNQPQHF. DNA of the CDR3: TGCAGTGCTAGAGATCCGGGTAGCAATCAGCCCCAGCATTTT.